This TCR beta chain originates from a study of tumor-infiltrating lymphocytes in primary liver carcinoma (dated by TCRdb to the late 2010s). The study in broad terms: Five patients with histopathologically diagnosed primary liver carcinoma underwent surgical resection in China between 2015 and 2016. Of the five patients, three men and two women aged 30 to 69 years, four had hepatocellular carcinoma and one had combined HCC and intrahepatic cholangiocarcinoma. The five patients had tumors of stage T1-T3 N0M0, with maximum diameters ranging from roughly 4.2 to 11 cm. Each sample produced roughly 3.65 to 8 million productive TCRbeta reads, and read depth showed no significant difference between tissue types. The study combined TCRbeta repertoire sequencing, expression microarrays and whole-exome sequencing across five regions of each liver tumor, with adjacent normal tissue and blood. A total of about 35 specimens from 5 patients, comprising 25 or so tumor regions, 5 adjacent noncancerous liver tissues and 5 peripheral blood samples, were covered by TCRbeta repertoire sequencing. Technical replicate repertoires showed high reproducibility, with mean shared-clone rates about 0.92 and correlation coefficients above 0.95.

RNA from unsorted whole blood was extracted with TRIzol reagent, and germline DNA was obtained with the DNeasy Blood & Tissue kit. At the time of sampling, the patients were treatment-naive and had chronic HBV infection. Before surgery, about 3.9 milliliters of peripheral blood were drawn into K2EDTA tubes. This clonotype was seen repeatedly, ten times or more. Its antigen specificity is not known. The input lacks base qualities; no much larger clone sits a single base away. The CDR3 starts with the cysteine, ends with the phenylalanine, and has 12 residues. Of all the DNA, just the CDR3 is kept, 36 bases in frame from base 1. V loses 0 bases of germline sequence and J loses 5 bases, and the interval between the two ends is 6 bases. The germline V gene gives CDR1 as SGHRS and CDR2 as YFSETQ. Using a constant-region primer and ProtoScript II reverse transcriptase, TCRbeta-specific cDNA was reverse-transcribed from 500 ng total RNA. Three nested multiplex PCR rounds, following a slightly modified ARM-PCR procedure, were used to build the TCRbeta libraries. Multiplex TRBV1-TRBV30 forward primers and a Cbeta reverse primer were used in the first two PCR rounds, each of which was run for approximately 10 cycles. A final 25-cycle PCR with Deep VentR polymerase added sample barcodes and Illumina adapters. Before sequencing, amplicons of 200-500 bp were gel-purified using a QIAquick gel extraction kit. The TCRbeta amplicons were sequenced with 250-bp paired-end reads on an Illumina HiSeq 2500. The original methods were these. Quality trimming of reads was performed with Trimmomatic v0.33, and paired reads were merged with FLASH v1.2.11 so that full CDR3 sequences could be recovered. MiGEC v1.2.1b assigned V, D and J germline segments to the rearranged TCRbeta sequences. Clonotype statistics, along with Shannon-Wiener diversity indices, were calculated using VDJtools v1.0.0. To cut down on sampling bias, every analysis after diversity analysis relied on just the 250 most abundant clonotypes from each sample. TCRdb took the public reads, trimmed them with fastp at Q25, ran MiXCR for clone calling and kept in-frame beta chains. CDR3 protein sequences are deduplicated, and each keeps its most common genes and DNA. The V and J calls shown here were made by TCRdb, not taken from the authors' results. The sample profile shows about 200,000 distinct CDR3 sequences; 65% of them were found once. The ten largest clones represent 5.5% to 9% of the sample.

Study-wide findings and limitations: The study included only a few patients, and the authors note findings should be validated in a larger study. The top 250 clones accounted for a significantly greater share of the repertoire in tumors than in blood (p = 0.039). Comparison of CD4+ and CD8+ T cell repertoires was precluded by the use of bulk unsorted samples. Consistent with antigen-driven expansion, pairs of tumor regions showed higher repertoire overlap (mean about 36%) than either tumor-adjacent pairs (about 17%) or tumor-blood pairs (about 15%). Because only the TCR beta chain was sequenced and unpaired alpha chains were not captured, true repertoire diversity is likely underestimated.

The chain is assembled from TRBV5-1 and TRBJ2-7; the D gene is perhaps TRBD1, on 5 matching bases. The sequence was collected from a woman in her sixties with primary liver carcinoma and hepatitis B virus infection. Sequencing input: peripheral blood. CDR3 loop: CASSLAGNEQYF. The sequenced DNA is TGCGCCAGCAGCTTGGCAGGGAACGAGCAGTACTTC.